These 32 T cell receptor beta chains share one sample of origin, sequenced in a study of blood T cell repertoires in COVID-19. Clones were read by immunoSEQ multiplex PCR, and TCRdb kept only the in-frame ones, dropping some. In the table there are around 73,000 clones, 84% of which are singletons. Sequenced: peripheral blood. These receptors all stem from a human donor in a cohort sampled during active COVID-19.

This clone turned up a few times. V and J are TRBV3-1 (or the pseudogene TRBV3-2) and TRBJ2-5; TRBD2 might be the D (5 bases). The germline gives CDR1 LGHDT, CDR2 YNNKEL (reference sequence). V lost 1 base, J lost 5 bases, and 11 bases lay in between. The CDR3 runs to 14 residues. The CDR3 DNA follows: TGTGCCAGCAGCCAAGGTACTAGTAGGGAGACCCAGTACTTC. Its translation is CASSQGTSRETQYF.

CDR3 nucleotides: TGTGCCAGCAGTCCGATATTGCCGACAGGGGGCCAGAGGTGGAGCACTGAAGCTTTCTTT. This sequence encodes CASSPILPTGGQRWSTEAFF. V gene TRBV28 combines with J gene TRBJ1-1; 10 positions agree with TRBD1. V dropped 5 bases and J dropped 4; count of bases not matched to a gene: 22. The CDR3 runs 20 residues. Germline V gene sequence: CDR1 MDHEN, CDR2 SYDVKM.

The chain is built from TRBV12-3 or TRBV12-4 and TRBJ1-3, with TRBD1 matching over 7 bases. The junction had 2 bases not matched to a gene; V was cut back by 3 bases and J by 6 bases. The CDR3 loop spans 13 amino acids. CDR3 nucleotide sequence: TGTGCCAGCAGTTTCGGACAGGCAAACACCATATATTTT. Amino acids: CASSFGQANTIYF.

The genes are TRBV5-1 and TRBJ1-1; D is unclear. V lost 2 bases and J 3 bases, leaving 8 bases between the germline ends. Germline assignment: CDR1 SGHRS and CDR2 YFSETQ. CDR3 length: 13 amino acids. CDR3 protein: CASSFPGDTEAFF. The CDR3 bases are TGCGCCAGCAGCTTTCCCGGGGACACTGAAGCTTTCTTT.

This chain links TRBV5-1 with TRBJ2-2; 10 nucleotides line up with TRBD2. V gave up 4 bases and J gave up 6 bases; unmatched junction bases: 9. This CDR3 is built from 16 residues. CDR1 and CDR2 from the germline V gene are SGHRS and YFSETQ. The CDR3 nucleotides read TGCGCCAGCAGCCCGCGGACTAGCGGTGGCGCCGGGGAGCTGTTTTTT. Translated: CASSPRTSGGAGELFF.

In DNA, the CDR3 is TGCGCCAGCAGTCAATTCGTACAGTCGAACACAGATACGCAGTATTTT. Amino acid sequence: CASSQFVQSNTDTQYF. V gene TRBV23-1 combines with J gene TRBJ2-3; D is ambiguous. TRBV23-1 is filed as an ORF, its function uncertain. Between the trimmed V and J ends, which lost 1 base and 2 bases, there was a span of 13 bases. The CDR3 totals 16 residues.

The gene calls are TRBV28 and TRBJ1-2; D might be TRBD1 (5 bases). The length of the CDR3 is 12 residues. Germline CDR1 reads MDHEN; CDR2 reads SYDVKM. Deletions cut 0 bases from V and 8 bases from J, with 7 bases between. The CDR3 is CASSLWQGGYTF. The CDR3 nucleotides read TGTGCCAGCAGTTTATGGCAGGGCGGCTACACCTTC.

Here the CDR3 DNA reads TGTGCCAGCAGCTCCAAAGGGGCTAGGGCGGAGACCCAGTACTTC. Its translation is CASSSKGARAETQYF. This sequence joins TRBV7-2 and TRBJ2-5; D is perhaps TRBD1 (5 bases). V dropped 4 bases and J dropped 5 bases, with 17 bases sitting between them. Germline CDR1 is SGHTA and CDR2 is FQGNSA. The CDR3 is 15 amino acids.

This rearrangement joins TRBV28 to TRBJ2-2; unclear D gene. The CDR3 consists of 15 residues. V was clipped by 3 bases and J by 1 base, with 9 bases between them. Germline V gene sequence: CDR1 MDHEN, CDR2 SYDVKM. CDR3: CASSLSPLNTGELFF. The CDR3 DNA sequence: TGTGCCAGCAGTTTGTCCCCACTGAACACCGGGGAGCTGTTTTTT.

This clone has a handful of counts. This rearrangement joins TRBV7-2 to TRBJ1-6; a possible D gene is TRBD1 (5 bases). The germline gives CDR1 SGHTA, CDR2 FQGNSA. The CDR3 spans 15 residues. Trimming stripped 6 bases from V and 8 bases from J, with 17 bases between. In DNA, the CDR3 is TGTGCCAGCAGATTTAGTTTGCAGGGTGATTCACCCCTCCACTTT. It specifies CASRFSLQGDSPLHF.

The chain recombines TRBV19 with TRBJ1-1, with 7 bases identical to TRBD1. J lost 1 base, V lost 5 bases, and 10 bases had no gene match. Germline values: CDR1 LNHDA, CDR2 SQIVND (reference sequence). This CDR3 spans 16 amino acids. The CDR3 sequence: CASSLPGDRANTEAFF. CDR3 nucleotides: TGTGCCAGTAGTCTCCCAGGCGACAGGGCGAACACTGAAGCTTTCTTT.

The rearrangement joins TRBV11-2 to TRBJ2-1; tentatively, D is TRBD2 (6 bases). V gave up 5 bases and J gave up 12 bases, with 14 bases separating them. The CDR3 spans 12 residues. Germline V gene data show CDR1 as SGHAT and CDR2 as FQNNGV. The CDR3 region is CASSRGAVRQFF. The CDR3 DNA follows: TGTGCCAGCAGCCGCGGGGCAGTTCGGCAGTTCTTC.

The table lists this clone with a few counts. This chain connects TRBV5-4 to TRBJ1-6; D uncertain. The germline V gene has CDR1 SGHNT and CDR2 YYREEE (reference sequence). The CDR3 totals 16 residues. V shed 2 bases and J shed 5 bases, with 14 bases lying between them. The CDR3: CASSLSLGVHNSPLHF. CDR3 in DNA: TGTGCCAGCAGCTTAAGTCTGGGCGTCCATAATTCACCCCTCCACTTT. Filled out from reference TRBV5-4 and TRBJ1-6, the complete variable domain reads ETGVTQSPTHLIKTRGQQVTLRCSSQSGHNTVSWYQQALGQGPQFIFQYYREEENGRGNFPPRFSGLQFPNYSSELNVNALELDDSALYLCASSLSLGVHNSPLHFGNGTRLTVT.

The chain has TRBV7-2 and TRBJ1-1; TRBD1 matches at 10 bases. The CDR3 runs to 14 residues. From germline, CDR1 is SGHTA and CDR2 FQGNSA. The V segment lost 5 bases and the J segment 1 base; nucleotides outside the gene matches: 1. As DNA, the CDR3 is TGTGCCAGCAGCCGGGACAGGGGGAACACTGAAGCTTTCTTT. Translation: CASSRDRGNTEAFF.

The CDR3, as DNA: TGTGCCACCAGTGATGCAGGGTCAGGGTATCAGCCCCAGCATTTT. Its protein is CATSDAGSGYQPQHF. The rearrangement links TRBV24-1 to TRBJ1-5, with a possible D match to TRBD1 (5 bases). Between the trimmed V and J ends, which lost 3 bases and 5 bases, there was a span of 13 bases. This CDR3 is built from 15 residues. Germline CDR1 is KGHDR and CDR2 is SFDVKD.

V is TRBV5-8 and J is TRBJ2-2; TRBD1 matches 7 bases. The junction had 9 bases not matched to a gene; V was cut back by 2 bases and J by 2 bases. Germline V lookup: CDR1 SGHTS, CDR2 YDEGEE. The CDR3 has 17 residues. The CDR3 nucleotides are TGTGCCAGCAGCTTTTCTGACGAGGGGGCTAACACCGGGGAGCTGTTTTTT. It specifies CASSFSDEGANTGELFF.

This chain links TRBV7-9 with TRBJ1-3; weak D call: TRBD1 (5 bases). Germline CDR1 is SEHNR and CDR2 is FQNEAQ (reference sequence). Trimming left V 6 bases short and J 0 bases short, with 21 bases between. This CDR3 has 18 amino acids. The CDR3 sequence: CASRIDSRTDLSGNTIYF. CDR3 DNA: TGTGCCAGCAGGATTGACAGCCGGACCGACCTCTCTGGAAACACCATATATTTT. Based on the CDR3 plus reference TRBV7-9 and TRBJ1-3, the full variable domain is DTGVSQNPRHKITKRGQNVTFRCDPISEHNRLYWYRQTLGQGPEFLTYFQNEAQLEKSRLLSDRFSAERPKGSFSTLEIQRTEQGDSAMYLCASRIDSRTDLSGNTIYFGEGSWLTVV.

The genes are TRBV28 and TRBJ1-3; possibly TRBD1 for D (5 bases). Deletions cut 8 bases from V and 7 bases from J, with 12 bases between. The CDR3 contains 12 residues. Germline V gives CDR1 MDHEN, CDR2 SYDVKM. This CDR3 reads CASARVPNTIYF. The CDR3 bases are TGTGCCAGCGCCAGGGTCCCGAACACCATATATTTT. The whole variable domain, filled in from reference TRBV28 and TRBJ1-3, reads DVKVTQSSRYLVKRTGEKVFLECVQDMDHENMFWYRQDPGLGLRLIYFSYDVKMKEKGDIPEGYSVSREKKERFSLILESASTNQTSMYLCASARVPNTIYFGEGSWLTVV.

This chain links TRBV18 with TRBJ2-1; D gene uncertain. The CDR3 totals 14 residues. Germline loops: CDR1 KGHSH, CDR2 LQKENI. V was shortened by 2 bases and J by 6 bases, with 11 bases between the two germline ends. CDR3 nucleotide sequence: TGTGCCAGCTCACCAGTTTCGGGTCCCAATGAGCAGTTCTTC. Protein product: CASSPVSGPNEQFF.

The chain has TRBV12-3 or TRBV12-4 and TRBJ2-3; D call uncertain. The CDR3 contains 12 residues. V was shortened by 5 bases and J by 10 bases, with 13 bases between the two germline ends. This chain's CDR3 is CASSQSPLAQYF. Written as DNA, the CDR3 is TGTGCCAGCAGTCAAAGCCCCCTGGCGCAGTATTTT.

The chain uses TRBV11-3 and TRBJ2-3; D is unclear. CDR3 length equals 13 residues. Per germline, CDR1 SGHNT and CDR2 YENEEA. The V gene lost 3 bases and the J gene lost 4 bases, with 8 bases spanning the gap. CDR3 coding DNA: TGTGCCAGCAGCTTCGGTGCCGCAGATACGCAGTATTTT. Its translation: CASSFGAADTQYF.

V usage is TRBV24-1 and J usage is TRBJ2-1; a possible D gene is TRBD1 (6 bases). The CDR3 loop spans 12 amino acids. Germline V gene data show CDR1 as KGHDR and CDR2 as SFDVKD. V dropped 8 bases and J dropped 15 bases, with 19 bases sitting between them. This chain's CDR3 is CATTRQAHRRFF. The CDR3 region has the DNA TGTGCCACCACTAGACAGGCCCACCGTCGGTTCTTC.

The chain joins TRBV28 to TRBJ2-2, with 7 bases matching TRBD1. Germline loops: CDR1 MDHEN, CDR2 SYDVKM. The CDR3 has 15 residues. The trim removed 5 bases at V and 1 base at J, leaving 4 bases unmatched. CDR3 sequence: CASSTPGGNTGELFF. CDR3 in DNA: TGTGCCAGCAGTACCCCAGGGGGGAACACCGGGGAGCTGTTTTTT.

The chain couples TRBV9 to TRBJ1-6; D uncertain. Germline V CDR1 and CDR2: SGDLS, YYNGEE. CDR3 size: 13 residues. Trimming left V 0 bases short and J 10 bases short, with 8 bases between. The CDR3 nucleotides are TGTGCCAGCAGCGTAGATGTAGAATCACCCCTCCACTTT. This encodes CASSVDVESPLHF.

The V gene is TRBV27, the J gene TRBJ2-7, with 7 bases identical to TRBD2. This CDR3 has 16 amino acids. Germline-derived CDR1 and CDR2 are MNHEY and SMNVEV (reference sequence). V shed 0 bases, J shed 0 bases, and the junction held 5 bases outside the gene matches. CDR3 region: CASSLSGGTNSYEQYF. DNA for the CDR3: TGTGCCAGCAGTTTATCCGGCGGGACTAACTCCTACGAGCAGTACTTC.

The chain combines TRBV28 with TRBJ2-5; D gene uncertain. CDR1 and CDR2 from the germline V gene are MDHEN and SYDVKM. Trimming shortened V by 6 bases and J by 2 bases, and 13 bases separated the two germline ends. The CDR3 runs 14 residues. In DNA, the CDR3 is TGTGCCAGCAGGTTGGGCTATAAACAAGAGACCCAGTACTTC. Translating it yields CASRLGYKQETQYF.

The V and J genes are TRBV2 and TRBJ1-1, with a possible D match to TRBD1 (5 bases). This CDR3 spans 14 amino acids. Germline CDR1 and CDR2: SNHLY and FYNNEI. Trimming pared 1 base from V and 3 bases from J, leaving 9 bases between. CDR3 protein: CASSEGGGYTEAFF. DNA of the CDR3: TGTGCCAGCAGTGAAGGGGGGGGGTACACTGAAGCTTTCTTT.

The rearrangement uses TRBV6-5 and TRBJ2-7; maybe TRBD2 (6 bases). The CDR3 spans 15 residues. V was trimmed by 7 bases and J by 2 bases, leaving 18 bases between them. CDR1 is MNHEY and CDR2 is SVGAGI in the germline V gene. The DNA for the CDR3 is TGTGCCAGCATCGGCCTGGGGGGACGTACCTACGAGCAGTACTTC. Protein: CASIGLGGRTYEQYF.

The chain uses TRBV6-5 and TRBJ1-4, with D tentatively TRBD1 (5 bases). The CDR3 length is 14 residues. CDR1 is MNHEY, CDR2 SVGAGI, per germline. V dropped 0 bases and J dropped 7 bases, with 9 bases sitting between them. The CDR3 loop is CASSYSQGGEKLFF. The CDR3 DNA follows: TGTGCCAGCAGTTACTCTCAGGGTGGTGAAAAACTGTTTTTT.

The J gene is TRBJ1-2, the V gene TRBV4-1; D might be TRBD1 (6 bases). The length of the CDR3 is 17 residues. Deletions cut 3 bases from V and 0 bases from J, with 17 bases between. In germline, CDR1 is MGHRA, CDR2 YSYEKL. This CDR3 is CASSQHRDTGTNYGYTF. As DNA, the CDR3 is TGCGCCAGCAGCCAGCACCGGGACACTGGAACTAACTATGGCTACACCTTC.

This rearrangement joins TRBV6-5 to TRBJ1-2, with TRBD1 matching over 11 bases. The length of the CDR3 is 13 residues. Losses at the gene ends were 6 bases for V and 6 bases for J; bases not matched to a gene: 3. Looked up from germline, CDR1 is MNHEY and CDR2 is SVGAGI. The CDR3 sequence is CASRGQGGDGYTF. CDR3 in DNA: TGTGCCAGCAGGGGACAGGGGGGGGATGGCTACACCTTC.

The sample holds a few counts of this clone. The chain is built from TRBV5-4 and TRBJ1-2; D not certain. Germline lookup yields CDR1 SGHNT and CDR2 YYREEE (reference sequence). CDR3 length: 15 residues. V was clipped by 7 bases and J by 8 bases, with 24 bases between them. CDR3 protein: CASRYYITASGGYTF. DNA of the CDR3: TGTGCCAGCCGCTACTATATCACAGCCTCGGGAGGCTACACCTTC.